This TCR beta chain was recovered during a study of beta chain features in type 1 diabetes. Study-wide findings and caveats: There was a possibility that cDNA sequencing over-represented cells with high TCR expression. The naive, central memory and Treg TCRB repertoires showed an apparent similarity that was greater among patients than among healthy donors.

The CDR3 covers 16 residues. V lost 1 base and J lost 4; bases outside the gene matches: 8. The V gene's germline CDR1 is MNHEY and CDR2 SVGAGI. Expressed TCRB transcripts were sequenced because the isolated RNA had all been reverse transcribed beforehand. The data were produced by immunoSEQ multiplex PCR, yet TCRdb's version contains in-frame clones alone and is incomplete. Of 900,000 or so clones in the sample, roughly 15% were seen once. On this clone itself: Its antigen is still unknown.

Stem cell-like memory, regulatory, central memory and naive CD4+ cells were sorted via CD45RO/CCR7/CD25/CD127/CD95/CD27. Sequences were obtained from naive CD4+ T cells from blood. This clonotype was obtained from a woman in her late teens or twenties in good health. This sequence joins TRBV6-5 and TRBJ2-3; TRBD2 matches at 7 bases. The CDR3 reads CASSYWSGKGADTQYF. CDR3 in DNA: TGTGCCAGCAGTTACTGGAGCGGGAAAGGCGCAGATACGCAGTATTTT.